What follows is one T cell receptor beta chain and its context. One end of the junction fails to match germline, which may point to a read error. Random hexamers were used to reverse transcribe roughly 0.5 to 1 ug of RNA. From the immunoSEQ multiplex PCR reads, TCRdb called clonotypes with MiXCR, one entry per CDR3 protein. The data show fewer than 200,000 distinct CDR3 sequences, with approximately 94% seen just once and approximately 0.1% held by the top ten. The CDR3 contains 12 residues. This sample was taken from a study of CD8 T cells in Susac syndrome. The T cells that were sequenced for TCR beta were CD8+ and CD4+ cells from blood.

The source material was CD4+ T cells from PBMCs. This sequence originates from a human donor in good health. V usage is TRBV12-3 or TRBV12-4 and J usage is TRBJ1-1, with D unclear. The CDR3 bases are TGTGCCAGCAGTGTAGCAAGGTCCCAAGCTTTCTTT. It specifies CASSVARSQAFF.